One and the same sample provided the 24 T cell receptor beta chains below, sequenced in a study of long-term antiretroviral therapy in people with HIV. A v3.0 immunoSEQ assay was performed at survey level. Produced via immunoSEQ multiplex PCR; TCRdb's table is partial and in-frame only. The sample carries some 21,000 clones, 76% recorded once. Sequenced here: unsorted PBMCs, sampled around 21 months before starting antiretroviral therapy. The receptors shown here come from a middle-aged woman with HIV.

In DNA form, the CDR3 reads TGTGCCAGCAGCAACCTAGGAAATGAGCAGTTCTTC. Translated, it gives CASSNLGNEQFF. The genes are TRBV7-6 and TRBJ2-1, with D unclear. V dropped 5 bases and J dropped 7 bases, with 9 bases sitting between them. Germline CDR1 and CDR2: SGHVS and FNYEAQ. This CDR3 is built from 12 residues.

This rearrangement joins TRBV10-3 to TRBJ2-1; D gene uncertain. Germline assignment: CDR1 ENHRY and CDR2 SYGVKD. CDR3 size: 15 residues. Between the trimmed V and J ends, which lost 6 bases and 0 bases, there was a span of 12 bases. The CDR3: CAIRSHVSSYNEQFF. For the CDR3, the DNA is TGTGCCATCAGGTCCCATGTCAGCTCCTACAATGAGCAGTTCTTC.

This clone is categorized as medium-sized. This chain links TRBV7-2 with TRBJ2-7; D gene ambiguous. Germline-derived CDR1 and CDR2 are SGHTA and FQGNSA. Trimming cost V 0 bases and J 3 bases, with 12 bases left between them. The CDR3 runs 15 residues. Here the CDR3 DNA reads TGTGCCAGCAGCTTAGCAGCACATCGCATCTACGAGCAGTACTTC. This gives the protein CASSLAAHRIYEQYF.

This clone has only a few counts. The chain links TRBV25-1 to TRBJ1-5, with D maybe TRBD1 (5 bases). V lost 7 bases and J 2 bases, leaving 12 bases between the germline ends. Germline CDR1 is MGHDK and CDR2 is SYGVNS. The CDR3 length is 14 residues. CDR3 sequence reads: CASKGGTGNQPQHF. The CDR3 DNA follows: TGTGCCAGCAAGGGTGGGACTGGCAATCAGCCCCAGCATTTT.

The rearrangement links TRBV7-8 to TRBJ1-2, with TRBD1 identical over 12 bases. Germline V gives CDR1 SGHVS, CDR2 FQNEAQ. The CDR3 sequence is 15 residues long. Here the CDR3 reads CTTGTGGSVGYGYTF. CDR3 sequence (DNA): TGTACCACCGGGACAGGGGGCTCAGTAGGCTATGGCTACACCTTC.

V and J are TRBV19 and TRBJ1-1; no clear D. This CDR3 spans 12 amino acids. V was trimmed by 3 bases and J by 8 bases, leaving 10 bases between them. Germline-derived CDR1 and CDR2 are LNHDA and SQIVND (reference sequence). CDR3 amino acids: CASSIPRREAFF. The CDR3, as DNA: TGTGCCAGTAGTATCCCACGCAGGGAAGCTTTCTTT.

The table lists this clone with a count of one. The chain employs TRBV19 and TRBJ2-1, with a weak D call TRBD2 (5 bases). The V end was cut by 1 base, the J end by 0 bases, with 10 bases between. The germline CDR1 and CDR2 sequences are LNHDA and SQIVND (reference sequence). The CDR3 sequence is 16 residues long. The CDR3 reads CASSIGTRASYNEQFF. The CDR3, as DNA: TGTGCCAGTAGTATAGGGACGAGGGCCTCCTACAATGAGCAGTTCTTC. Variable domain in full (rest from reference TRBV19 and TRBJ2-1): DGGITQSPKYLFRKEGQNVTLSCEQNLNHDAMYWYRQDPGQGLRLIYYSQIVNDFQKGDIAEGYSVSREKKESFPLTVTSAQKNPTAFYLCASSIGTRASYNEQFFGPGTRLTVL.

The CDR3 nucleotides read TGCAGCGTTTCCTATCTGGACACTGAAGCTTTCTTT. Residues: CSVSYLDTEAFF. This chain connects TRBV29-1 to TRBJ1-1; D unresolved. Germline V lookup: CDR1 SQVTM, CDR2 ANQGSEA. The CDR3 is made up of 12 amino acids. V was pared by 5 bases and J by 3 bases, with 10 bases between.

This chain links TRBV6-1 with TRBJ2-7; D is ambiguous. Germline V CDR1 and CDR2: MNHNS, SASEGT. V lost 2 bases, J lost 4 bases, and 3 bases lay in between. The CDR3 sequence is 11 residues long. The CDR3 DNA sequence: TGTGCCAGCAGTGAACTGTACGAGCAGTACTTC. Translating it yields CASSELYEQYF.

The gene calls are TRBV9 and TRBJ2-3; no definite D call. CDR3 length: 13 residues. Trimming left V 2 bases short and J 4 bases short, with 8 bases between. Germline CDR1 SGDLS, CDR2 YYNGEE. The CDR3 nucleotides read TGTGCCAGCAGCGTCGGGCCCCCAGATACGCAGTATTTT. As protein: CASSVGPPDTQYF.

The genes are TRBV2 and TRBJ1-5; D is unclear. Trimming pared 4 bases from V and 0 bases from J, leaving 10 bases between. The CDR3 loop spans 15 amino acids. Germline loops: CDR1 SNHLY, CDR2 FYNNEI. The CDR3 protein is CASSASHYSNQPQHF. The CDR3 DNA follows: TGTGCCAGCAGTGCCAGTCACTATAGCAATCAGCCCCAGCATTTT. The whole variable domain, filled in from reference TRBV2 and TRBJ1-5, reads EPEVTQTPSHQVTQMGQEVILRCVPISNHLYFYWYRQILGQKVEFLVSFYNNEISEKSEIFDDQFSVERPDGSNFTLKIRSTKLEDSAMYFCASSASHYSNQPQHFGDGTRLSIL.

The genes are TRBV6-1 and TRBJ1-2; possibly TRBD1 for D (5 bases). The CDR3 has 15 residues. CDR1 and CDR2 (germline): MNHNS, SASEGT. V lost 2 bases to trimming and J lost 7 bases, with 17 bases between them. DNA for the CDR3: TGTGCCAGCAGTGAATTCAGGGCGCTACTAGGTGGCTACACCTTC. Protein: CASSEFRALLGGYTF.

The chain carries TRBV25-1 and TRBJ1-6; D unclear. Germline V gene sequence: CDR1 MGHDK, CDR2 SYGVNS. V lost 1 base, J lost 8 bases, and 9 bases lay in between. The CDR3 runs 14 residues. CDR3 DNA: TGTGCCAGCAGTGAATCGGCGGATTATTCACCCCTCCACTTT. This gives the protein CASSESADYSPLHF.

This clone was observed a single time. V is TRBV5-4 and J is TRBJ2-1; 11 bases map to TRBD2. V was pared by 3 bases and J by 6 bases, with 2 bases of the junction left unmatched. The CDR3 contains 14 residues. CDR1 and CDR2 (germline): SGHNT, YYREEE (reference sequence). CDR3 residues: CASSSGLAVNEQFF. The CDR3 DNA sequence: TGTGCCAGCAGCTCGGGACTAGCGGTCAATGAGCAGTTCTTC.

A few counts support this clone. This chain connects TRBV27 to TRBJ2-1; 8 bases are a match to TRBD2. Trimming removed 2 bases from V and 15 bases from J; junction bases left unmatched: 12. The germline V gene encodes CDR1 MNHEY and CDR2 SMNVEV (reference sequence). This CDR3 region has 14 residues. CDR3 sequence reads: CASSLGPGLVSWFF. The DNA of the CDR3 is TGTGCCAGCAGTTTAGGTCCGGGACTAGTCTCTTGGTTCTTC.

The V gene is TRBV14, the J gene TRBJ2-2; D might be TRBD2 (6 bases). Trimming removed 1 base at V and 1 base at J, with 13 bases between. The length of the CDR3 is 17 residues. The V gene's germline CDR1 is SGHDN and CDR2 FVKESK. CDR3 in amino acids: CASSQGKAGLNTGELFF. The CDR3 coding sequence is TGTGCCAGCAGCCAAGGAAAGGCGGGGTTGAACACCGGGGAGCTGTTTTTT.

This clone was observed once. The V and J genes are TRBV4-2 and TRBJ1-1, with no clear D. V gave up 1 base and J gave up 7 bases, with 7 bases separating them. CDR3 length equals 12 residues. The germline V gene encodes CDR1 LGHNA and CDR2 YNFKEQ. The CDR3 bases are TGTGCCAGCAGCCAAGGACGGAGTGAAGCTTTCTTT. It codes for CASSQGRSEAFF.

The rearrangement joins TRBV6-5 to TRBJ1-2; D unresolved. Germline CDR1 and CDR2: MNHEY and SVGAGI. The V gene lost 2 bases and the J gene lost 0 bases, with 10 bases spanning the gap. The CDR3 has 15 amino acids. The CDR3 region has the DNA TGTGCCAGCAGTTACCGTCGGACGGCTAACTATGGCTACACCTTC. Amino acid sequence: CASSYRRTANYGYTF.

The V gene is TRBV6-5, the J gene TRBJ2-7, with D maybe TRBD2 (6 bases). The CDR3 is made up of 15 amino acids. V lost 6 bases and J 1 base, leaving 16 bases between the germline ends. Per the germline V gene, CDR1 is MNHEY and CDR2 is SVGAGI. CDR3 coding DNA: TGTGCCAGCAGGGAGGAGGGGATCTGGTCCTACGAGCAGTACTTC. This gives the protein CASREEGIWSYEQYF.

The chain combines TRBV5-4 with TRBJ2-7; D gene ambiguous. Per the germline V gene, CDR1 is SGHNT and CDR2 is YYREEE (reference sequence). V was pared by 1 base and J by 5 bases, with 1 base between. The CDR3 runs 10 residues. Here the CDR3 reads CASSLNEQYF. In nucleotides, the CDR3 is TGTGCCAGCAGCTTGAACGAGCAGTACTTC.

This clone was counted a single time. The chain recombines TRBV6-1 with TRBJ1-2, with 9 bases identical to TRBD1. The CDR3 consists of 14 residues. V dropped 7 bases and J dropped 4; count of bases not matched to a gene: 7. The germline V gene encodes CDR1 MNHNS and CDR2 SASEGT. Here the CDR3 DNA reads TGTGCCAGCAAGGGGGACAGGGATTCCTATGGCTACACCTTC. Amino acids: CASKGDRDSYGYTF.

The genes are TRBV7-2 and TRBJ2-5; 9 bases line up with TRBD1. The CDR3 contains 15 residues. Germline values: CDR1 SGHTA, CDR2 FQGNSA. The V gene end was trimmed by 5 bases and the J gene end by 4 bases; junction bases not matched to a gene: 8. The CDR3 loop reads CASSPRGTGLETQYF. In DNA form, the CDR3 reads TGTGCCAGCAGCCCCCGGGGGACAGGGCTAGAGACCCAGTACTTC.

This chain links TRBV19 with TRBJ1-2, with no clear D. With 7 bases removed from V and 4 bases from J, the gap between germline ends came to 16 bases. Germline-derived CDR1 and CDR2 are LNHDA and SQIVND (reference sequence). The CDR3 spans 14 residues. CDR3 loop: CASNMQLDGYGYTF. DNA for the CDR3: TGTGCCAGTAACATGCAGCTAGACGGCTATGGCTACACCTTC.

The chain is built from TRBV7-6 and TRBJ1-3; D uncertain. This CDR3 is built from 17 residues. Deletions cut 1 base from V and 0 bases from J, with 13 bases between. Germline loops: CDR1 SGHVS, CDR2 FNYEAQ. CDR3 sequence: CASSLVSLFSSGNTIYF. The CDR3 region has the DNA TGTGCCAGCAGCTTAGTGAGTCTTTTTAGCTCTGGAAACACCATATATTTT.